These 5 T cell receptor beta chains were sequenced from one sample in a study of blood T cell repertoires in COVID-19. Assay used: immunoSEQ multiplex PCR; TCRdb lists only in-frame clones, some missing. Among 400,000 to 550,000 clones listed, about 89% were seen once. The sample consisted of peripheral blood. The source is a woman in her thirties with acute or convalescent COVID-19.

Details on this clone: In the same sample, other DNA sequences code for this CDR3. J is TRBJ1-1 and V is TRBV12-3 or TRBV12-4; D unresolved. Trimming cost V 5 bases and J 4 bases, with 8 bases left between them. This CDR3 contains 12 residues. CDR3 loop: CASSPTGTEAFF. The CDR3 DNA reads TGTGCCAGCAGTCCTACGGGCACTGAAGCTTTCTTT.

Concerning this clone itself: The sample contains more than one DNA sequence encoding this CDR3. The V gene is TRBV20-1, the J gene TRBJ2-3; unclear D gene. This CDR3 is 10 amino acids long. Germline assignment: CDR1 DFQATT and CDR2 SNEGSKA (reference sequence). V was cut by 3 bases and J by 5 bases, with 3 bases left in between. CDR3 DNA sequence: TGCAGTGCTAGCGTAGATACGCAGTATTTT. Its protein product is CSASVDTQYF.

This chain connects TRBV6-5 to TRBJ2-3; TRBD1 agrees at 7 bases. Looked up from germline, CDR1 is MNHEY and CDR2 is SVGAGI. This CDR3 contains 14 residues. The J segment lost 2 bases and the V segment lost 6 bases, leaving 5 bases of the junction unmatched. CDR3 sequence reads: CASRETGNTDTQYF. The CDR3 nucleotides are TGTGCCAGCAGAGAGACAGGGAACACAGATACGCAGTATTTT.

This clone was recorded a few times. DNA of the CDR3: TGTGCCAGCTCAGGGGACAGCTTACGCTTTGGCTACACCTTC. It specifies CASSGDSLRFGYTF. The rearrangement uses TRBV18 and TRBJ1-2, with TRBD1 matching 7 bases. This CDR3 comprises 14 residues. V was clipped by 5 bases and J by 7 bases; unmatched bases: 10. The germline V gene encodes CDR1 KGHSH and CDR2 LQKENI.

The CDR3 DNA follows: TGTGCCAGCAGTTCTGGGCTGATTCCCTACGAGCAGTACTTC. Amino acids: CASSSGLIPYEQYF. This chain connects TRBV28 to TRBJ2-7; D unclear. The ends were cut back, 4 bases at V and 2 bases at J, with 12 bases in the middle. CDR1 is MDHEN and CDR2 is SYDVKM in the germline V gene. There are 14 residues in the CDR3.